This T cell receptor beta chain was identified during a study of T-cell reconstitution after alpha-beta-depleted transplantation in children (dated by TCRdb to about 2016). At the level of the whole study: T-cell immune reconstitution after TCRalphabeta/CD19-depleted allogeneic hematopoietic cell transplantation in children was quantitatively tracked in the study by means of TCR repertoire profiling.

The treatment or condition tag for this specimen amounts to: allogeneic hematopoietic cell transplantation with graft depleted of TCRalphabeta T cells and CD19 B cells. The transplant recipients were children given TCRalphabeta/CD19-depleted allogeneic hematopoietic cell grafts. Regarding this clonotype: What this receptor recognizes is not known. The input lacks base qualities; no much larger clone sits a single base away.

The protocol used for the library was PCR. Sequencing was carried out with an Illumina HiSeq 2500. To normalize quantification of the TCRbeta repertoire, the TCR libraries were built with molecular barcoding that relied on unique molecular identifiers. TCRdb took the public reads, trimmed them with fastp at Q25, ran MiXCR for clone calling and kept in-frame beta chains. Duplicate CDR3 protein sequences are folded into a single record with the most common DNA and genes. Present in this sample are 60,000 or so distinct CDR3 sequences, around 40% of which were seen just once. Jointly, the top ten make up roughly 98% of the sample. The paper as a whole reports these results and caveats: In some patients, the high TCRbeta diversity seen at day 60 was put down to recipient T cells and intrathymic progenitors that had survived conditioning. Hyperexpanded clone frequencies declined over subsequent months; after one year, T-cell counts and TCRbeta diversity were mostly attributed to newly produced T cells. About two months after transplant, the apparently early recovery of alphabetaT-cell counts reportedly depended on just several hundred clones that had expanded rapidly and came from non-depleted graft cells.

The CDR3, cysteine through phenylalanine, is 16 amino acids long. The entry retains the CDR3 DNA only, 48 bases that are in frame from base 1. Trimming costs V 0 bases and J 5 bases, and their ends lie 15 bases apart. CDR1 and CDR2 are read off the germline V gene as SGDLS and YYNGEE. The receptor was derived from a male patient under 18 who had a stem cell transplant for acute lymphoblastic leukemia, so the T cells may come from the graft donor. This chain is built from TRBV9 and TRBJ2-1; matching of 6 bases hints at TRBD1 as the D gene. This specimen consisted of PBMCs, mostly from graft donor cells, obtained 360 days after TCRalphabeta/CD19-depleted stem cell transplant. In nucleotides, the sequence is TGTGCCAGCAGCGTAGGAGGGGGAGTTGGGGACAATGAGCAGTTCTTC. This translates into CASSVGGGVGDNEQFF.